These 21 T cell receptor beta chains were all obtained from the same sample, sequenced in a study of T-cell memory formation after mild COVID-19. Using its own MiXCR run on the 5' RACE reads, TCRdb lists one record per CDR3 protein. The table lists tens of thousands of distinct CDR3 sequences, 7.3% of them singletons, with approximately 1.5% in the top ten. The sequenced sample was PBMCs or a T cell subset sorted from them (not recorded which). Source of these receptors: a man aged 18 to 30 who had mild COVID-19 (a few samples of this study predate the infection). Cell type and time point are not known.

The J gene is TRBJ1-2, the V gene TRBV5-1; a weak D match, TRBD1 (6 bases). The CDR3 is made up of 15 amino acids. Per the germline V gene, CDR1 is SGHRS and CDR2 is YFSETQ. Trimming removed 4 bases from V and 2 bases from J, with 15 bases in between. In nucleotides, the CDR3 is TGCGCCAGCAGCCTTGGGGGAGACAGGAACTATGGCTACACCTTC. Its protein is CASSLGGDRNYGYTF.

This clonotype was counted between two and nine times. The CDR3 DNA is TGTGCCAGCAGCACAGGGACAAGGGGGAGATCTAGCACAGATACGCAGTATTTT. Translating it yields CASSTGTRGRSSTDTQYF. This chain joins TRBV9 and TRBJ2-3; perhaps TRBD1 as D (6 bases). Germline CDR1 is SGDLS and CDR2 is YYNGEE. This CDR3 region has 18 residues. With 4 bases removed from V and 0 bases from J, the gap between germline ends came to 21 bases.

The chain employs TRBV5-6 and TRBJ2-1, with D possibly TRBD2 on 7 matching bases. Germline CDR1 and CDR2: SGHDT and YYEEEE. The CDR3 totals 14 residues. V lost 4 bases to trimming and J lost 10 bases, with 18 bases between them. The CDR3 region is CASSPPVGGHEQFF. The CDR3 DNA reads as TGTGCCAGCAGCCCCCCGGTGGGGGGGCACGAGCAGTTCTTC.

The CDR3 spells CASSWDVADTQYF. The DNA for the CDR3 is TGTGCCAGCAGCTGGGACGTGGCAGATACGCAGTATTTT. J is TRBJ2-3 and V is TRBV5-6; D might be TRBD1 or TRBD2, each matching 5 bases. CDR3 length: 13 amino acids. In germline, CDR1 is SGHDT, CDR2 YYEEEE. V was pared by 3 bases and J by 4 bases, with 9 bases between.

The chain recombines TRBV6-5 with TRBJ1-1; D is perhaps TRBD1 (5 bases). The V end was cut by 2 bases, the J end by 11 bases, with 15 bases between. Germline loops: CDR1 MNHEY, CDR2 SVGAGI. CDR3 length: 13 amino acids. DNA for the CDR3: TGTGCCAGCAGTTACCCAGGGACGGCCGTGGCTTTCTTT. This translates into CASSYPGTAVAFF.

The rearrangement links TRBV28 to TRBJ2-5; D may correspond to TRBD1 or TRBD2 (5 bases each). The CDR3 covers 12 residues. Trimming stripped 7 bases from V and 4 bases from J, with 10 bases between. Germline lookup yields CDR1 MDHEN and CDR2 SYDVKM. The DNA for the CDR3 is TGTGCCAGCATTGATGGGGGAGAGACCCAGTACTTC. It specifies CASIDGGETQYF. Supplemented by reference TRBV28 and TRBJ2-5, the full variable domain reads DVKVTQSSRYLVKRTGEKVFLECVQDMDHENMFWYRQDPGLGLRLIYFSYDVKMKEKGDIPEGYSVSREKKERFSLILESASTNQTSMYLCASIDGGETQYFGPGTRLLVL.

This clonotype came up a few times. The rearrangement links TRBV30 to TRBJ1-4, with D hard to call. Per germline, CDR1 GTSNPN and CDR2 SVGIG (reference sequence). Trimming stripped 0 bases from V and 3 bases from J, with 5 bases between. The CDR3 has 13 amino acids. The CDR3 loop is CAWSVQSNEKLFF. In DNA form, the CDR3 reads TGTGCCTGGAGTGTACAGTCTAATGAAAAACTGTTTTTT.

The chain is built from TRBV6-5 and TRBJ2-2; 10 nucleotides match TRBD2. The germline V gene has CDR1 MNHEY and CDR2 SVGAGI. The CDR3 consists of 16 residues. Unmatched junction bases numbered 10, after V lost 7 bases and J lost 5 bases. The CDR3 DNA reads as TGTGCCAGCACGTTTTCCCAGACTAGCGGGACCGGGGAGCTGTTTTTT. Translated: CASTFSQTSGTGELFF.

This clonotype was seen only a few times. The chain is built from TRBV12-3 or TRBV12-4 and TRBJ2-1; D uncertain. The CDR3 loop spans 13 amino acids. Trimming stripped 5 bases from V and 8 bases from J, with 13 bases between. As DNA, the CDR3 is TGTGCCAGCAGTCACCGCAATGGGGATGAGCAGTTCTTC. Protein product: CASSHRNGDEQFF.

This clonotype was counted between two and nine times. A read error may account for a junction end that differs from germline. CDR3 DNA: TGTGCTAGCAGCCCGGACCTGGTAGCGTACCAAGAGACCCAGTACTTC. As protein: CASSPDLVAYQETQYF. This rearrangement joins TRBV7-7 to TRBJ2-5; D possibly corresponds to TRBD2 (5 bases). The CDR3 runs 16 residues. Germline CDR1 and CDR2: SSHAT and FNYEAQ (reference sequence).

This clonotype was observed a few times. The J gene is TRBJ2-3, the V gene TRBV10-3, with D unclear. The V end was cut by 3 bases, the J end by 6 bases, with 19 bases between. Germline V lookup: CDR1 ENHRY, CDR2 SYGVKD. The CDR3 extends over 16 amino acids. The CDR3, as DNA: TGTGCCATCAGTGAAACGAGGCTGGTTTCCACGGATACGCAGTATTTT. This codes for CAISETRLVSTDTQYF.

The CDR3 spells CASSVGASGGETQYF. The CDR3 DNA reads TGTGCCAGCAGCGTAGGCGCTAGCGGGGGAGAGACCCAGTACTTC. The genes are TRBV9 and TRBJ2-5; 10 bases map to TRBD2. This CDR3 contains 15 residues. CDR1 and CDR2 from the germline V gene are SGDLS and YYNGEE. The V segment lost 0 bases and the J segment 4 bases; nucleotides outside the gene matches: 3.

The gene calls are TRBV6-2 or TRBV6-3 and TRBJ2-5; a weak D match, TRBD2 (7 bases). Trimming stripped 7 bases from V and 2 bases from J, with 14 bases between. The CDR3 consists of 14 residues. CDR1 is MNHEY and CDR2 is SVGEGT in the germline V gene. The CDR3 here is CASIGAGHQETQYF. The DNA for the CDR3 is TGTGCCAGCATAGGAGCGGGACATCAAGAGACCCAGTACTTC.

The V call is TRBV10-1, the J call TRBJ2-7; D gene ambiguous. From germline, CDR1 is WNHNN and CDR2 SYGVQD (reference sequence). Trimming shortened V by 7 bases and J by 3 bases, and 16 bases separated the two germline ends. The CDR3 extends over 14 amino acids. Here the CDR3 reads CASIFIRPFYEQYV. In DNA form, the CDR3 reads TGCGCCAGCATTTTCATCCGCCCCTTCTACGAGCAGTACGTC.

This clonotype was seen many times. CDR3 coding DNA: TGTGCCAGCAGCTCCTACTCGGCCCCCGGCACAGATACGCAGTATTTT. Its translation is CASSSYSAPGTDTQYF. V is TRBV7-9 and J is TRBJ2-3; no firm D call. The CDR3 runs 16 residues. Germline CDR1 and CDR2: SEHNR and FQNEAQ (reference sequence). Trimming stripped 4 bases from V and 1 base from J, with 15 bases between.

The V call is TRBV5-1, the J call TRBJ2-1, with 8 positions matching TRBD2. The CDR3 loop spans 15 amino acids. J was trimmed by 7 bases and V by 0 bases; bases with no gene match: 6. Germline loops: CDR1 SGHRS, CDR2 YFSETQ. The CDR3 sequence: CASSLALAGRNEQFF. The CDR3 nucleotides read TGCGCCAGCAGCTTGGCGTTAGCGGGGAGGAATGAGCAGTTCTTC. The complete variable domain, with remaining parts taken from reference TRBV5-1 and TRBJ2-1, reads KAGVTQTPRYLIKTRGQQVTLSCSPISGHRSVSWYQQTPGQGLQFLFEYFSETQRNKGNFPGRFSGRQFSNSRSEMNVSTLELGDSALYLCASSLALAGRNEQFFGPGTRLTVL.

This clonotype was observed at least ten times. The J gene is TRBJ2-1, the V gene TRBV4-2; 10 bases fit TRBD2. The CDR3 spans 19 residues. From germline, CDR1 is LGHNA and CDR2 YNFKEQ. The trim removed 3 bases at V and 8 bases at J, leaving 19 bases unmatched. Here the CDR3 DNA reads TGTGCCAGCAGCCATAAAGGTGGGCTAGCGGGGGACGGGCCTGATGAGCAGTTCTTC. Its translation: CASSHKGGLAGDGPDEQFF.

This clonotype has at least ten counts. V usage is TRBV29-1 and J usage is TRBJ2-1; a weak D match, TRBD2 (6 bases). V dropped 2 bases and J dropped 4 bases, with 12 bases sitting between them. Germline CDR1 SQVTM, CDR2 ANQGSEA. This CDR3 contains 14 residues. This chain's CDR3 is CSVELLARYNEQFF. CDR3 sequence (DNA): TGCAGCGTTGAATTGCTAGCGCGTTACAATGAGCAGTTCTTC.

The rearrangement links TRBV7-2 to TRBJ1-5, with D maybe TRBD1 (5 bases). Germline V gene data show CDR1 as SGHTA and CDR2 as FQGNSA. The CDR3 runs to 14 residues. Deletions cut 1 base from V and 6 bases from J, with 10 bases between. The CDR3 coding sequence is TGTGCCAGCAGCTTAGGGGGCGAGTTTCAGCCCCAGCATTTT. It yields the protein CASSLGGEFQPQHF.

This clonotype has only a few counts. The rearrangement joins TRBV11-1 to TRBJ2-5, with 13 nucleotides matching TRBD2. The CDR3 covers 17 residues. With 3 bases clipped from V and 5 bases from J, the junction kept 9 bases outside the gene matches. Looked up from germline, CDR1 is SGHAT and CDR2 is FQDESV (reference sequence). The CDR3 DNA reads TGTGCCAGCAGCTTTGAGACTAGCGGGGGGCGGAGGGAGACCCAGTACTTC. Its protein product is CASSFETSGGRRETQYF.

The J gene is TRBJ2-5, the V gene TRBV4-1; the match to TRBD2 covers 13 bases. CDR1 MGHRA and CDR2 YSYEKL come from the germline V gene. The V gene end was trimmed by 1 base and the J gene end by 2 bases; junction bases not matched to a gene: 7. The CDR3 has 18 amino acids. For the CDR3, the DNA is TGCGCCAGCAGCCAAGCTTCCGGGACTAGCGGGGAGCAAGAGACCCAGTACTTC. Protein product: CASSQASGTSGEQETQYF.